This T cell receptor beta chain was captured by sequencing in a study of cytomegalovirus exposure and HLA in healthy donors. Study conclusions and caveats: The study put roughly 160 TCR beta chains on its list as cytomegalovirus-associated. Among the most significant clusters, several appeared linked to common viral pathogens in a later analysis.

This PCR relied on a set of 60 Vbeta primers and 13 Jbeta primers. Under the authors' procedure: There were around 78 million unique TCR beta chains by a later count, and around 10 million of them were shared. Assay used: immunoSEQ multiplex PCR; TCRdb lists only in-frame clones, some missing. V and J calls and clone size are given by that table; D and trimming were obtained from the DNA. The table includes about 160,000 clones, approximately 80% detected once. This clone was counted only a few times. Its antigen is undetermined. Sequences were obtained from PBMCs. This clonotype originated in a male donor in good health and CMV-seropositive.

The CDR3, as DNA: TGTGCCAGTAGTACGCCGGTTGGGACAGGGAATAGGTCTGGGGCCAACGTCCTGACTTTC. This sequence encodes CASSTPVGTGNRSGANVLTF. The chain recombines TRBV19 with TRBJ2-6, with 9 bases lining up with TRBD1. CDR1 and CDR2 (germline): LNHDA, SQIVND (reference sequence). J gave up 1 base and V 4 bases, and 14 bases lay outside the gene matches. CDR3 length: 20 residues. The full variable domain, completed using reference TRBV19 and TRBJ2-6, is DGGITQSPKYLFRKEGQNVTLSCEQNLNHDAMYWYRQDPGQGLRLIYYSQIVNDFQKGDIAEGYSVSREKKESFPLTVTSAQKNPTAFYLCASSTPVGTGNRSGANVLTFGAGSRLTVL.